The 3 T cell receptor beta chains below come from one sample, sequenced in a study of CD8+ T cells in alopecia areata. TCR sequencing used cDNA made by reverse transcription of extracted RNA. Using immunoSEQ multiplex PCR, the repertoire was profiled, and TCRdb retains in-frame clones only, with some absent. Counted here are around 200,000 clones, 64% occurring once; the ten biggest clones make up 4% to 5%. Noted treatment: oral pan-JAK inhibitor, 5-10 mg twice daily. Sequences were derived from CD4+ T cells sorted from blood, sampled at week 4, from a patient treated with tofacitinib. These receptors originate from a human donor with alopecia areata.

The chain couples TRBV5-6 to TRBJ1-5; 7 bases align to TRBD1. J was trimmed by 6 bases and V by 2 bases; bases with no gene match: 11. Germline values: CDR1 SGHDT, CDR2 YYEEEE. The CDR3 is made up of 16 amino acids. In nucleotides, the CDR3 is TGTGCCAGCAGCTTAGGACATACAGGGGTGTTTCAGCCCCAGCATTTT. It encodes CASSLGHTGVFQPQHF.

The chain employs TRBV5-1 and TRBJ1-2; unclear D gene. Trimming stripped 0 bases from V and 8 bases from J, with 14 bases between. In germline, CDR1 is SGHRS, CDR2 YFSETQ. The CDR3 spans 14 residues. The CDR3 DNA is TGCGCCAGCAGCTTGGAAAGTGCAGCCCTCGGCTACACCTTC. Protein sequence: CASSLESAALGYTF.

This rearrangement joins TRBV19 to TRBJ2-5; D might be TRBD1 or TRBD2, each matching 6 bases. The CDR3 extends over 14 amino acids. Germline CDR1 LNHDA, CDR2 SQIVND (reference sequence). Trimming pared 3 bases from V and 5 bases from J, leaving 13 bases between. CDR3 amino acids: CASSIRGRGETQYF. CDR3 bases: TGTGCCAGTAGTATTCGGGGGCGCGGGGAGACCCAGTACTTC.